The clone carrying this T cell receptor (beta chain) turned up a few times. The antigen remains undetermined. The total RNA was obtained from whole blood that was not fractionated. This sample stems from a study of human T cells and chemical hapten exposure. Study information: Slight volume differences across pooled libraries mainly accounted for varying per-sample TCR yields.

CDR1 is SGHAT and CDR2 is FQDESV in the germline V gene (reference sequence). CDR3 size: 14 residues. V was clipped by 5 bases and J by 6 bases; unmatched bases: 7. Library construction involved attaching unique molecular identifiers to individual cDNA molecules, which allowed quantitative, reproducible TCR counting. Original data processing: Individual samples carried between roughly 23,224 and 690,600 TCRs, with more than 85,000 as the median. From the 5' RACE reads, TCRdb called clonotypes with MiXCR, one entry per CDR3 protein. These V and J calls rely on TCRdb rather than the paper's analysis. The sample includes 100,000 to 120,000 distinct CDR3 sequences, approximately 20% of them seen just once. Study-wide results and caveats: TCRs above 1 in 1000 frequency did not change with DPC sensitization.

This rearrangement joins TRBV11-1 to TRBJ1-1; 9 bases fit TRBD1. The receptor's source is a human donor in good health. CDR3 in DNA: TGTGCCAGCAGCCGGGACAGGGCGCAATCTGAAGCTTTCTTT. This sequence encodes CASSRDRAQSEAFF. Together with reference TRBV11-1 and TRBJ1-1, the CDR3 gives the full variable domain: EAEVAQSPRYKITEKSQAVAFWCDPISGHATLYWYRQILGQGPELLVQFQDESVVDDSQLPKDRFSAERLKGVDSTLKIQPAELGDSAMYLCASSRDRAQSEAFFGQGTRLTVV.